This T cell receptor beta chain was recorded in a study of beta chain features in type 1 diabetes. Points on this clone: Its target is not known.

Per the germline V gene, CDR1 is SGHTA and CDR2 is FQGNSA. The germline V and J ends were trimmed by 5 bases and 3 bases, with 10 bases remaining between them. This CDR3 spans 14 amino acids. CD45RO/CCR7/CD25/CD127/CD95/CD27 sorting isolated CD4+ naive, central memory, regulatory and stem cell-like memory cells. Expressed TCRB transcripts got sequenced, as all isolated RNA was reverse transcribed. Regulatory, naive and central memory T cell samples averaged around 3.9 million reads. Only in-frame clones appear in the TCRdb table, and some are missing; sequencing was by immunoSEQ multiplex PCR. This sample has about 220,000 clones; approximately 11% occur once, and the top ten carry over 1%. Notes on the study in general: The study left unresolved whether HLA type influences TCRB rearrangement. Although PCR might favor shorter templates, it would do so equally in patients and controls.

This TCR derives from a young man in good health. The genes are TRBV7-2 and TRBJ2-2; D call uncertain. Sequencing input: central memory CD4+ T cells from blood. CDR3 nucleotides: TGTGCCAGCAGCCGGGTAGGAGACACCGGGGAGCTGTTTTTT. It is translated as CASSRVGDTGELFF.